The rows below give T cell receptor beta chains drawn from one sample of a study of blood T cell repertoires in COVID-19. The method was immunoSEQ multiplex PCR; TCRdb's version includes in-frame clones alone and lacks a portion of them. The data contain hundreds of thousands of clones, approximately 80% of them singletons. Material for sequencing was PBMCs or T cells enriched from blood (not recorded which). The source of these receptors is a woman between 40 and 50 years old with acute COVID-19. CDR3s include the opening cysteine and the closing phenylalanine or tryptophan. D genes are given only for firm matches. Rows may omit the clone size; those that give it use once, few, many or a size class.

d_call: TRBD1; clone_size: once; j_call: TRBJ1-2; v_call: TRBV18; cdr3_nt: TGTGCCAGCTCACGACTGGGACAGACCCGGGTTGGCTACACCTTC; cdr3_aa: CASSRLGQTRVGYTF
d_call: TRBD1; clone_size: NA; j_call: TRBJ1-6; v_call: TRBV11-2; cdr3_nt: TGTGCCAGCAGCGTCCGGGACAGGGTCAATTCACCCCTCCACTTT; cdr3_aa: CASSVRDRVNSPLHF
d_call: NA; clone_size: NA; j_call: TRBJ2-3; v_call: TRBV5-1; cdr3_nt: TGCGCCAGCAGCTTGGTGACGTCGGCTAGCTTTAGCACAGATACGCAGTATTTT; cdr3_aa: CASSLVTSASFSTDTQYF
d_call: NA; clone_size: few; j_call: TRBJ2-6; v_call: TRBV19; cdr3_nt: TGTGCCAGTAGTCGCCAAAGGGGAAGAGGGGCCAACGTCCTGACTTTC; cdr3_aa: CASSRQRGRGANVLTF
d_call: NA; clone_size: NA; j_call: TRBJ1-5; v_call: TRBV12-3/TRBV12-4; cdr3_nt: TGTGCCAGCAGTTGGGGGGTAGAGCAGCCCCAGCATTTT; cdr3_aa: CASSWGVEQPQHF
d_call: TRBD1; clone_size: many; j_call: TRBJ1-1; v_call: TRBV18; cdr3_nt: TGTGCCAGCTCACCCCCTCCGACAGGGGGGCGTGAAGCTTTCTTT; cdr3_aa: CASSPPPTGGREAFF
d_call: NA; clone_size: NA; j_call: TRBJ1-1; v_call: TRBV7-3; cdr3_nt: TGTGCCAGCAGACAGACGGCGAACACTGAAGCTTTCTTT; cdr3_aa: CASRQTANTEAFF
d_call: NA; clone_size: NA; j_call: TRBJ1-5; v_call: TRBV19; cdr3_nt: TGTGCCACCACAAGGACAGTCTTATCCAATAATCAGCCCCAGCATTTT; cdr3_aa: CATTRTVLSNNQPQHF
d_call: TRBD1; clone_size: NA; j_call: TRBJ1-4; v_call: TRBV4-1; cdr3_nt: TGCGCCAGCAGCCAGGACCTTACAGGGGGCCGGGGTGAAAAACTGTTTTTT; cdr3_aa: CASSQDLTGGRGEKLFF
d_call: TRBD1; clone_size: NA; j_call: TRBJ2-5; v_call: TRBV5-1; cdr3_nt: TGCGCCAGCAGCGCCGCACAGACAGGGGCGGAGACCCAGTACTTC; cdr3_aa: CASSAAQTGAETQYF
d_call: TRBD1; clone_size: NA; j_call: TRBJ1-3; v_call: TRBV7-3; cdr3_nt: TGTGCCAGCAGCGAGGGGGCTCCCTCTGGAAACACCATATATTTT; cdr3_aa: CASSEGAPSGNTIYF
d_call: NA; clone_size: NA; j_call: TRBJ1-4; v_call: TRBV6-1; cdr3_nt: TGTGCCAGCAGTGAACAGGGGTCAACTAATGAAAAACTGTTTTTT; cdr3_aa: CASSEQGSTNEKLFF
d_call: NA; clone_size: few; j_call: TRBJ2-4; v_call: TRBV21-1; cdr3_nt: TGTGCCAGCAGCAAAGTGGATGCCTGCACCTCGGGGGAAAACATTCAGTACTTC; cdr3_aa: CASSKVDACTSGENIQYF
d_call: NA; clone_size: NA; j_call: TRBJ1-1; v_call: TRBV10-1; cdr3_nt: TGCGCCAGCACCCACCCCGGGGATGGCACTGAAGCTTTCTTT; cdr3_aa: CASTHPGDGTEAFF
d_call: NA; clone_size: once; j_call: TRBJ1-6; v_call: TRBV27; cdr3_nt: TGTGCCAGCAGTCTAAGCGTAGCTTCTAATTCACCCCTCCACTTT; cdr3_aa: CASSLSVASNSPLHF
d_call: TRBD1; clone_size: NA; j_call: TRBJ2-3; v_call: TRBV5-1; cdr3_nt: TGCGCCAGCAATACGGGACAGGGGGATGGAGATACGCAGTATTTT; cdr3_aa: CASNTGQGDGDTQYF
d_call: NA; clone_size: NA; j_call: TRBJ2-7; v_call: TRBV3-1/TRBV3-2; cdr3_nt: TGTGCCAGCAGCGTCGAGGCCCACGAGCAGTACTTC; cdr3_aa: CASSVEAHEQYF
d_call: NA; clone_size: many; j_call: TRBJ2-7; v_call: TRBV11-3; cdr3_nt: TGTGCCAGCAGCCAATATGAGGGCGAGCAGTACTTC; cdr3_aa: CASSQYEGEQYF
d_call: TRBD1; clone_size: NA; j_call: TRBJ1-4; v_call: TRBV7-9; cdr3_nt: TGTGCCAGCAGCTTAGTGTTTGGGACAGGGGAAAAACTGTTTTTT; cdr3_aa: CASSLVFGTGEKLFF
d_call: NA; clone_size: NA; j_call: TRBJ2-5; v_call: TRBV7-9; cdr3_nt: TGTGCCAGCAGCTTACTCGACATTCAAGAGACCCAGTACTTC; cdr3_aa: CASSLLDIQETQYF
d_call: NA; clone_size: NA; j_call: TRBJ2-2; v_call: TRBV19; cdr3_nt: TGTGCCAGTAAATCCGGGTCCCTCGGGGAGCTGTTTTTT; cdr3_aa: CASKSGSLGELFF
d_call: NA; clone_size: NA; j_call: TRBJ1-3; v_call: TRBV24-1; cdr3_nt: TGTGCCACCAGTGGAGGGTCCGCTGGAAACACCATATATTTT; cdr3_aa: CATSGGSAGNTIYF
d_call: TRBD1; clone_size: NA; j_call: TRBJ2-5; v_call: TRBV5-6; cdr3_nt: TGTGCCAGCAGCTTGCCGGGACAGGGGAGAGAGACCCAGTACTTC; cdr3_aa: CASSLPGQGRETQYF
d_call: TRBD1; clone_size: NA; j_call: TRBJ1-5; v_call: TRBV7-9; cdr3_nt: TGTGCCAGCGGCCCGGGACAGGGGGGTGGGGAGCCCCAGCATTTT; cdr3_aa: CASGPGQGGGEPQHF
d_call: TRBD1; clone_size: NA; j_call: TRBJ1-1; v_call: TRBV28; cdr3_nt: TGTGCCAGCACCCAGACAGGGGGGATGGGGTGGACTGAAGCTTTCTTT; cdr3_aa: CASTQTGGMGWTEAFF
d_call: NA; clone_size: NA; j_call: TRBJ1-2; v_call: TRBV19; cdr3_nt: TGTGCCAGTAGTGAAGACAGCCGTAGCGGCTACACCTTC; cdr3_aa: CASSEDSRSGYTF
d_call: TRBD2; clone_size: once; j_call: TRBJ2-5; v_call: TRBV29-1; cdr3_nt: TGCAGCGTTGTCCGGGCTAGCGGGCAAGAGACCCAGTACTTC; cdr3_aa: CSVVRASGQETQYF
d_call: NA; clone_size: NA; j_call: TRBJ1-1; v_call: TRBV29-1; cdr3_nt: TGCAGCGTTGAAGGGGGGCGGGGGATGAACACTGAAGCTTTCTTT; cdr3_aa: CSVEGGRGMNTEAFF
d_call: NA; clone_size: NA; j_call: TRBJ2-7; v_call: TRBV5-1; cdr3_nt: TGCGCCAGCAGCTTGCCCCCCCAACAGGTATCCAACGAGCAGTACTTC; cdr3_aa: CASSLPPQQVSNEQYF
d_call: NA; clone_size: NA; j_call: TRBJ2-7; v_call: TRBV28; cdr3_nt: TGTGCCAGCAGCCCGGTATCGAACGAGCAGTACTTC; cdr3_aa: CASSPVSNEQYF
d_call: TRBD1; clone_size: NA; j_call: TRBJ2-2; v_call: TRBV6-6; cdr3_nt: TGTGCCAGCAGCCAGGGACAGGGATCGGGTCGGGGGGAGCTGTTTTTT; cdr3_aa: CASSQGQGSGRGELFF
d_call: NA; clone_size: NA; j_call: TRBJ1-2; v_call: TRBV7-2; cdr3_nt: TGTGCCAGCAGCTTAAAACTTCGGGGAGCTAACTATGGCTACACCTTC; cdr3_aa: CASSLKLRGANYGYTF
d_call: NA; clone_size: NA; j_call: TRBJ1-3; v_call: TRBV18; cdr3_nt: TGTGCCAGCTCACCGAAGACGCTAGGGACGGAGCCAGGGGACACCATATATTTT; cdr3_aa: CASSPKTLGTEPGDTIYF
d_call: TRBD1; clone_size: NA; j_call: TRBJ2-2; v_call: TRBV25-1; cdr3_nt: TGTGCCAGCAGTGCCTCGTTGGGGGCAGGGGGTCGGACCGGGGAGCTGTTTTTT; cdr3_aa: CASSASLGAGGRTGELFF
d_call: TRBD2; clone_size: NA; j_call: TRBJ2-5; v_call: TRBV6-4; cdr3_nt: TGTGCCAGCAGTGAAAGCGGGGGAACTCAAGAGACCCAGTACTTC; cdr3_aa: CASSESGGTQETQYF
d_call: NA; clone_size: NA; j_call: TRBJ1-1; v_call: TRBV11-1; cdr3_nt: TGTGCCAGCAGCTTAGATTCCAGGGGCTACACTGAAGCTTTCTTT; cdr3_aa: CASSLDSRGYTEAFF
d_call: NA; clone_size: NA; j_call: TRBJ1-1; v_call: TRBV7-9; cdr3_nt: TGTGCCAGCAGCTTAGCAGCGCGGAACACTGAAGCTTTCTTT; cdr3_aa: CASSLAARNTEAFF
d_call: NA; clone_size: NA; j_call: TRBJ1-1; v_call: TRBV5-1; cdr3_nt: TGCGCCAGCAGCTTGCTTGTTACTTTGAACACTGAAGCTTTCTTT; cdr3_aa: CASSLLVTLNTEAFF
d_call: TRBD1; clone_size: NA; j_call: TRBJ1-4; v_call: TRBV7-9; cdr3_nt: TGTGCCAGCAGCCGACCGGGACAGGGTACCGAAAAACTGTTTTTT; cdr3_aa: CASSRPGQGTEKLFF
d_call: NA; clone_size: NA; j_call: TRBJ1-3; v_call: TRBV19; cdr3_nt: TGTGCCAGCTGGCAGAATCCTGGAAACACCATATATTTT; cdr3_aa: CASWQNPGNTIYF
d_call: TRBD2; clone_size: NA; j_call: TRBJ2-5; v_call: TRBV5-1; cdr3_nt: TGCGCCAGCAGCTTGGTTCGGACTAGCGGCCAAGAGACCCAGTACTTC; cdr3_aa: CASSLVRTSGQETQYF
d_call: TRBD2; clone_size: NA; j_call: TRBJ2-5; v_call: TRBV4-3; cdr3_nt: TGCGCCAGCAGCCAAGGTACAGGGAGCGGGGGAGAGACCCAGTACTTC; cdr3_aa: CASSQGTGSGGETQYF